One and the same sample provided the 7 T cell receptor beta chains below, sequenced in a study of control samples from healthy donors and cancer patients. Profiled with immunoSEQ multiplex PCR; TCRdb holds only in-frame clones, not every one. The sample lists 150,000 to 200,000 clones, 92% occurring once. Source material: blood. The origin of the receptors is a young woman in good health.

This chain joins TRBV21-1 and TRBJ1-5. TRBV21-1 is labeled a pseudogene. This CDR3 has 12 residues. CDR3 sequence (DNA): TGTGCCAGCAGCAAAGAGAATCAGCCCCAGCATTTT. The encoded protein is CASSKENQPQHF.

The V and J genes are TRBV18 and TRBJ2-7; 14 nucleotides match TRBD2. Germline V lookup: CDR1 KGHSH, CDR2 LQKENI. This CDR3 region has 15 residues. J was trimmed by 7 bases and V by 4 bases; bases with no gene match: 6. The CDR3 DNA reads TGTGCCAGCTCACTGGGACTAGCGGGAGTGGGGGAGCAGTACTTC. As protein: CASSLGLAGVGEQYF.

CDR3 sequence reads: CASPKRRGFSTDTQYF. CDR3 coding DNA: TGTGCCAGCCCTAAAAGGCGGGGCTTTAGCACAGATACGCAGTATTTT. This rearrangement joins TRBV27 to TRBJ2-3; the D gene is possibly TRBD2 (6 bases). Per the germline V gene, CDR1 is MNHEY and CDR2 is SMNVEV (reference sequence). V dropped 8 bases and J dropped 0 bases, with 18 bases sitting between them. CDR3 length equals 16 residues.

For the CDR3, the DNA is TGTGCCAGCAGTTTATGGAGACCAGGGTTGCTCTACGAGCAGTACTTC. Translation: CASSLWRPGLLYEQYF. The rearrangement links TRBV28 to TRBJ2-7, with D possibly TRBD1 on 5 matching bases. This CDR3 region has 16 residues. V was clipped by 0 bases and J by 3 bases, with 15 bases between them. The germline CDR1 and CDR2 sequences are MDHEN and SYDVKM.

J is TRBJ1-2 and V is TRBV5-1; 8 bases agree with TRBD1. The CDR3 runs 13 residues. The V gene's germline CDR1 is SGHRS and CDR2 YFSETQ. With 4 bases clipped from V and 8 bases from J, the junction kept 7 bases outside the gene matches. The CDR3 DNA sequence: TGCGCCAGCAGCAGGGAGGGGGACAGGGGCTACACCTTC. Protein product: CASSREGDRGYTF.

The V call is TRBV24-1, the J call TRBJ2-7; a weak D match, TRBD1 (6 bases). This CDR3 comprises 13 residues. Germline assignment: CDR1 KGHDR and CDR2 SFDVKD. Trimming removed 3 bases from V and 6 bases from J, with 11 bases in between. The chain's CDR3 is CATSDTGYTEQYF. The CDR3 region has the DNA TGTGCCACCAGTGATACAGGGTATACCGAGCAGTACTTC.

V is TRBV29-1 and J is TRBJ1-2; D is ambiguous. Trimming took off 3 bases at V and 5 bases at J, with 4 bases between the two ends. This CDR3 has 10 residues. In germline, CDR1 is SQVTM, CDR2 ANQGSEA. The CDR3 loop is CSVEGYGYTF. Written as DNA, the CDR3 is TGCAGCGTTGAGGGTTATGGCTACACCTTC. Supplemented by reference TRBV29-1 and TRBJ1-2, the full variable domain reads SAVISQKPSRDICQRGTSLTIQCQVDSQVTMMFWYRQQPGQSLTLIATANQGSEATYESGFVIDKFPISRPNLTFSTLTVSNMSPEDSSIYLCSVEGYGYTFGSGTRLTVV.